This T cell receptor beta chain was recorded in a study of T cell responses to AZD1222 COVID-19 vaccine. Note on this clone: What it binds is unknown.

CDR1 and CDR2 from the germline V gene are LGHDT and YNNKEL (reference sequence). The CDR3 runs 13 residues. Trimming shortened V by 4 bases and J by 5 bases, and 6 bases separated the two germline ends. Study-wide results and caveats: No day 14 peak samples; only post-peak repertoires were characterized. Clonal diversity was possibly underestimated; the donors were predominantly white British and more often female. The study found vaccine-associated CD4 TCRs spanning spike, dominant at 160-218 and 743-854. Targeting of unmutated variant regions was reportedly seen in nearly half of spike-specific TCRs.

Only in-frame clones appear in the TCRdb table, and some are missing; sequencing was by immunoSEQ multiplex PCR. The sample consists of some 160,000 clones, around 90% of them appearing once. The sequence was collected from an adult who received the AZD1222 COVID-19 vaccine. J is TRBJ1-6 and V is TRBV3-1 (or the pseudogene TRBV3-2), with D perhaps TRBD1 (5 bases). Specimen: peripheral blood, collected 28 days after the second AZD1222 dose. CDR3 in DNA: TGTGCCAGCAGCCGCAGGGATAATTCACCCCTCCACTTT. This encodes CASSRRDNSPLHF.